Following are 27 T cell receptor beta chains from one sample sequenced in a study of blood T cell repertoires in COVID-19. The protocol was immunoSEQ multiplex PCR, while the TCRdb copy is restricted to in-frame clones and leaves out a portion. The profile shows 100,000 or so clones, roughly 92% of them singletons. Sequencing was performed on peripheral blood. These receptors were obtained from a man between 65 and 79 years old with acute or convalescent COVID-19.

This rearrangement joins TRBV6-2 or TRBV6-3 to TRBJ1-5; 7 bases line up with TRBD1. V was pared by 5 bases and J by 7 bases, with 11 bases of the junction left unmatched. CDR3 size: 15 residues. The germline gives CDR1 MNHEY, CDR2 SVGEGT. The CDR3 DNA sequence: TGTGCCAGCAGTCTAAGGACAGGTGTGGAACAGCCCCAGCATTTT. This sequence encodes CASSLRTGVEQPQHF.

The CDR3 region has the DNA TGTGCCAGCAGCCTTAGCAGATGGATGGAAGAGACCCAGTACTTC. Its protein is CASSLSRWMEETQYF. The chain combines TRBV3-1 (or the pseudogene TRBV3-2) with TRBJ2-5; unclear D gene. The V gene lost 4 bases and the J gene lost 3 bases, with 15 bases spanning the gap. The CDR3 is 15 residues long. Germline V gene sequence: CDR1 LGHDT, CDR2 YNNKEL (reference sequence).

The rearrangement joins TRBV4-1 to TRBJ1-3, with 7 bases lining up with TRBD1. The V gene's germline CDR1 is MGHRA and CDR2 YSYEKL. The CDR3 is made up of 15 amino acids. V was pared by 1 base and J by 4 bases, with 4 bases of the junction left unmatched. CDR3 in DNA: TGCGCCAGCAGCCAAGCCGAGACAGGGGGAAACACCATATATTTT. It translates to CASSQAETGGNTIYF.

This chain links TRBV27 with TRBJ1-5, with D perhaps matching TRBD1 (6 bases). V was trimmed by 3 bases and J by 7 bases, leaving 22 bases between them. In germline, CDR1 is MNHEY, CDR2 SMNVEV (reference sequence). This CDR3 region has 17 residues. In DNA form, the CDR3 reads TGTGCCAGCAGTTTGCGGGTGGGCAGGGGAATAGTCCAGCCCCAGCATTTT. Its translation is CASSLRVGRGIVQPQHF.

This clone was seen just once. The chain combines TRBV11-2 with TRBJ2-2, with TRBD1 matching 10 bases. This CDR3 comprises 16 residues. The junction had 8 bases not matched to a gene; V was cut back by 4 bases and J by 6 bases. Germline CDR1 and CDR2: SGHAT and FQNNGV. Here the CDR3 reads CASSWGDRGGAGELFF. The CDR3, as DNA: TGTGCCAGCAGCTGGGGGGACAGGGGAGGCGCCGGGGAGCTGTTTTTT.

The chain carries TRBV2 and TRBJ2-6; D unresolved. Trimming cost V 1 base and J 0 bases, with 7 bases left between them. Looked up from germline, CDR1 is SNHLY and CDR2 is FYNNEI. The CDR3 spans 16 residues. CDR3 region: CASSEGLRSGANVLTF. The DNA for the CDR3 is TGTGCCAGCAGTGAAGGACTCCGCTCTGGGGCCAACGTCCTGACTTTC.

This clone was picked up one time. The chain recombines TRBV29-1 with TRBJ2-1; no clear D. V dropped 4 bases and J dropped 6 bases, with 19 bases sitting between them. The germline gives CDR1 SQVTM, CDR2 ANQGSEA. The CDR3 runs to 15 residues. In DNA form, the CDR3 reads TGCAGCGTTGCCGATCGGGTTATTCTAGTCAATGAGCAGTTCTTC. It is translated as CSVADRVILVNEQFF.

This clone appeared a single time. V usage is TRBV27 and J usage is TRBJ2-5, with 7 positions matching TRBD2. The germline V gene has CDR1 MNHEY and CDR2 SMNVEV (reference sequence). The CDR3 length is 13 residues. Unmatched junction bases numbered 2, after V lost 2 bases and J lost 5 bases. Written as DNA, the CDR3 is TGTGCCAGCAGTTTAGCGGGAGTGGAGACCCAGTACTTC. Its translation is CASSLAGVETQYF.

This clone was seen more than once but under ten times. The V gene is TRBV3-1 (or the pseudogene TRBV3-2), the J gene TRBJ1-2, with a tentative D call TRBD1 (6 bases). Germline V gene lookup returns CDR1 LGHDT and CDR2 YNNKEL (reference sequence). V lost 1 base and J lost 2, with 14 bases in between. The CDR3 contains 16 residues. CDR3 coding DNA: TGTGCCAGCAGCCAAGGGGGGCAGGGGACCAACTATGGCTACACCTTC. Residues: CASSQGGQGTNYGYTF.

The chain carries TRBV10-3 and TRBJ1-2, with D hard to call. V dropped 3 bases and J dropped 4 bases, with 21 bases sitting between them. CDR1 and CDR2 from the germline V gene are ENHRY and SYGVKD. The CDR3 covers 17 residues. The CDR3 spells CAISEGIGPGSGYGYTF. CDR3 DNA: TGTGCCATCAGTGAAGGGATAGGACCGGGGTCAGGCTATGGCTACACCTTC.

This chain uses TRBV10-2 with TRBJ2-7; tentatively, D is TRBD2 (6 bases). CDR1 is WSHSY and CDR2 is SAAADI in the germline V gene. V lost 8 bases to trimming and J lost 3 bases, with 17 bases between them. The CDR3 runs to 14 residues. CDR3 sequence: CASSIGGTGYEQYF. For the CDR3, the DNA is TGCGCCAGCTCTATTGGCGGGACGGGCTACGAGCAGTACTTC.

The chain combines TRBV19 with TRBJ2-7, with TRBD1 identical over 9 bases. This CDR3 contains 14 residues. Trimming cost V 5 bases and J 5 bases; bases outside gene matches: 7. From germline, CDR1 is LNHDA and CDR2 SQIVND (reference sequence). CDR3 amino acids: CASSQRTGVDEQYF. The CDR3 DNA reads TGTGCCAGTAGTCAACGGACAGGGGTGGACGAGCAGTACTTC. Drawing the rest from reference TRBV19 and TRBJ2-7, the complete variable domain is DGGITQSPKYLFRKEGQNVTLSCEQNLNHDAMYWYRQDPGQGLRLIYYSQIVNDFQKGDIAEGYSVSREKKESFPLTVTSAQKNPTAFYLCASSQRTGVDEQYFGPGTRLTVT.

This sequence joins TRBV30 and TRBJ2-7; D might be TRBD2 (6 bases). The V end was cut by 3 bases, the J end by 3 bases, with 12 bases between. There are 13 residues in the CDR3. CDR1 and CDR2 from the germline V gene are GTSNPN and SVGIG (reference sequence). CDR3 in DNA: TGTGCCTGGAGGGGGATGGGGGGCTACGAGCAGTACTTC. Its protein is CAWRGMGGYEQYF.

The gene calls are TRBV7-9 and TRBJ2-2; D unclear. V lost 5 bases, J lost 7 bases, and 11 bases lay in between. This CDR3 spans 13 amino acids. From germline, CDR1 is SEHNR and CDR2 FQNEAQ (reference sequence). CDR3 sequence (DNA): TGTGCCAGCAGCGCGGTCATCAACGGGGAGCTGTTTTTT. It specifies CASSAVINGELFF.

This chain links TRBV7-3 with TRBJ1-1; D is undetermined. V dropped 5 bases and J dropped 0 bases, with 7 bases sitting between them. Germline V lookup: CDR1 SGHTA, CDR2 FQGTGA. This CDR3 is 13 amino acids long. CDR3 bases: TGTGCCAGCAGCCTAGGTATGAACACTGAAGCTTTCTTT. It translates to CASSLGMNTEAFF.

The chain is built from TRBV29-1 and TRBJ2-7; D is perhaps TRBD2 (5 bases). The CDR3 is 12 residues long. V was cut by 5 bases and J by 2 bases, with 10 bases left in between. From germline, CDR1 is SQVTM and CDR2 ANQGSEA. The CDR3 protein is CSVRVGTYEQYF. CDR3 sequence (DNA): TGCAGCGTTAGGGTCGGGACCTACGAGCAGTACTTC.

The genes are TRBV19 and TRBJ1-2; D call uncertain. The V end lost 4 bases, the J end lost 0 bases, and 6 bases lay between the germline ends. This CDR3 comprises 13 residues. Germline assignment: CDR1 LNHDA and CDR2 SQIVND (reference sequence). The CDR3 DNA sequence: TGTGCCAGTAGTAGCGGGACTAACTATGGCTACACCTTC. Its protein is CASSSGTNYGYTF.

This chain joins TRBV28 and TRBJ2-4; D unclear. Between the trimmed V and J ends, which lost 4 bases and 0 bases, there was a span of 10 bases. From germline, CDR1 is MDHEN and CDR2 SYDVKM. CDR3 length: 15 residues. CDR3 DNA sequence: TGTGCCAGCAGTTCTCCCTACTTAGCCAAAAACATTCAGTACTTC. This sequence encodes CASSSPYLAKNIQYF.

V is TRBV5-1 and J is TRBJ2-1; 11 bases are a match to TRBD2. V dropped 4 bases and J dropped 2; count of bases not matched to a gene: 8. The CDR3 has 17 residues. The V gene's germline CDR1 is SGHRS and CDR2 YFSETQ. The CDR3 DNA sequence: TGCGCCAGCAGCCGGGGACTAGCGGCATGGGCCTACAATGAGCAGTTCTTC. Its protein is CASSRGLAAWAYNEQFF.

The CDR3 spells CAISDLAGDTGELFF. The CDR3 nucleotides are TGTGCCATCAGTGATCTGGCCGGGGACACCGGGGAGCTGTTTTTT. The chain couples TRBV10-3 to TRBJ2-2, with a tentative D call TRBD2 (5 bases). The ends were cut back, 3 bases at V and 3 bases at J, with 11 bases in the middle. Germline-derived CDR1 and CDR2 are ENHRY and SYGVKD. The CDR3 has 15 residues.

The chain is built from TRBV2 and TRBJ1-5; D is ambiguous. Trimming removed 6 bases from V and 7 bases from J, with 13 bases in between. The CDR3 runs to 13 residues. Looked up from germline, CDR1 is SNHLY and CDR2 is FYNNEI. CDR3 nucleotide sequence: TGTGCCAGCAGAGCAACGACGCGGCAGCCCCAGCATTTT. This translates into CASRATTRQPQHF.

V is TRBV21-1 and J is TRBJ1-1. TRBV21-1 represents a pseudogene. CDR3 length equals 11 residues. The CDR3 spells CASSKGPGAFF. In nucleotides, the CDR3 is TGTGCCAGCAGCAAAGGCCCGGGAGCTTTCTTT.

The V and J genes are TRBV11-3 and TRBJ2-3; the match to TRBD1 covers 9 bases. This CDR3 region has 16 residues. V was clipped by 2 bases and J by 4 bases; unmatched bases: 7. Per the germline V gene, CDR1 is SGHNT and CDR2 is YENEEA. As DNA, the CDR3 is TGTGCCAGCAGCTTAACCCCGACAGGGGGTCCAGATACGCAGTATTTT. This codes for CASSLTPTGGPDTQYF.

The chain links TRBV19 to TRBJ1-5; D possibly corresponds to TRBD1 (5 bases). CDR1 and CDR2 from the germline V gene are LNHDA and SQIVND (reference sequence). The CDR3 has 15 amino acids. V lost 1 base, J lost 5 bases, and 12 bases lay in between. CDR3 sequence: CASSIVAGVDQPQHF. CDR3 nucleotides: TGTGCCAGTAGTATAGTAGCGGGGGTAGATCAGCCCCAGCATTTT.

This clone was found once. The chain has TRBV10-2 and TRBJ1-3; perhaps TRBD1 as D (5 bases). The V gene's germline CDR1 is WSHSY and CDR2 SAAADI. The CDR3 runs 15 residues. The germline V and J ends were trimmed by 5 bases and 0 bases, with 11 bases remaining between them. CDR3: CASSWEGSSGNTIYF. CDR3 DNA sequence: TGCGCCAGCAGTTGGGAGGGGAGCTCTGGAAACACCATATATTTT.

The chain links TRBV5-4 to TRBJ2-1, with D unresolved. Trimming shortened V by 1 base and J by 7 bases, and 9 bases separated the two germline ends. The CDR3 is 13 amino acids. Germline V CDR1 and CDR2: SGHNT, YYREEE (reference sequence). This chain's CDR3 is CASSLQTTNEQFF. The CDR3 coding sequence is TGTGCCAGCAGCTTGCAAACCACAAATGAGCAGTTCTTC.

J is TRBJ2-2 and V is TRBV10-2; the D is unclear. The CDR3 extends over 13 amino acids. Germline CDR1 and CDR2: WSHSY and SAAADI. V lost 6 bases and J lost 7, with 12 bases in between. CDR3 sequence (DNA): TGCGCCAGCAGCGCAGTTGTCAGCGGGGAGCTGTTTTTT. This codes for CASSAVVSGELFF.